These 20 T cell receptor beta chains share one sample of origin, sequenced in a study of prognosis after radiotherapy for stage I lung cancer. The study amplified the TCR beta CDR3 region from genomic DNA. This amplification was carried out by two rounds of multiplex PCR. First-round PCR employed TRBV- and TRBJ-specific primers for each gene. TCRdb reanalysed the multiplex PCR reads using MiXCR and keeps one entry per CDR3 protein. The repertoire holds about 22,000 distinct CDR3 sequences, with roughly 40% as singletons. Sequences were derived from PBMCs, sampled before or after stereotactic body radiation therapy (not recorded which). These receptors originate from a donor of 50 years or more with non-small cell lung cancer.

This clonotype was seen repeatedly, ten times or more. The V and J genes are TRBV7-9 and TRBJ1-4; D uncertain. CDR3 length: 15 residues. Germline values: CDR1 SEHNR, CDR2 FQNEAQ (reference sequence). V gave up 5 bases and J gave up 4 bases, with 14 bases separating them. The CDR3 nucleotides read TGTGCCAGCAGCGAGATCGGCGGTAATAATGAAAAACTGTTTTTT. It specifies CASSEIGGNNEKLFF.

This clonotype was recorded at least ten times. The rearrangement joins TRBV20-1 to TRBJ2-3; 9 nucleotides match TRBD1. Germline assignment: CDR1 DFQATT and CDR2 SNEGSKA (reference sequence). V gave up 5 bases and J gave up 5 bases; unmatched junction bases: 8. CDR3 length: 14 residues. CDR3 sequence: CSAVPGQGLDTQYF. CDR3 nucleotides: TGCAGTGCTGTCCCGGGACAGGGTTTAGATACGCAGTATTTT.

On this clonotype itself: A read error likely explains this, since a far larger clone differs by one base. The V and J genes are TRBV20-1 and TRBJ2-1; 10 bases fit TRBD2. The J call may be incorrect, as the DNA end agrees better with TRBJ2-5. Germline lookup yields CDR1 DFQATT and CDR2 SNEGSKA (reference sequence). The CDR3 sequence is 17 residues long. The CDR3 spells CSASGGSGRLVGDTQYF. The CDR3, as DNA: TGCAGTGCTAGCGGTGGTAGCGGGAGGCTCGTGGGGGATACCCAGTACTTC.

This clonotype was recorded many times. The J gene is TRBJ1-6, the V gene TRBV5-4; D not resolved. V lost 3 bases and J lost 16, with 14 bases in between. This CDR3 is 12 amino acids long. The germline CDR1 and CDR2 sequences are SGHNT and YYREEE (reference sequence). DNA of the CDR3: TGTGCCAGCAGCTCAGCCGGGATACCGCTCCACTTT. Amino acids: CASSSAGIPLHF. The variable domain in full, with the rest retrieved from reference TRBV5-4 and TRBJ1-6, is ETGVTQSPTHLIKTRGQQVTLRCSSQSGHNTVSWYQQALGQGPQFIFQYYREEENGRGNFPPRFSGLQFPNYSSELNVNALELDDSALYLCASSSAGIPLHFGNGTRLTVT.

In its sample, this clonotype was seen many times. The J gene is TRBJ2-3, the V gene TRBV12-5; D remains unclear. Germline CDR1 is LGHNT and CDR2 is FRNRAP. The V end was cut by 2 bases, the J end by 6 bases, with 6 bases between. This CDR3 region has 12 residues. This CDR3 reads CASGLISDTQYF. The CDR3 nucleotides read TGTGCTAGTGGTTTGATTTCTGATACGCAGTATTTT.

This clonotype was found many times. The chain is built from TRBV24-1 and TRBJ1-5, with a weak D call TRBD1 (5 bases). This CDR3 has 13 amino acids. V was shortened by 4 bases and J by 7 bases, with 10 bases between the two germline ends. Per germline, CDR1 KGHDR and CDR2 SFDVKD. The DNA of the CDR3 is TGTGCCACCAGTGAGCAGGGTCAACAGCCCCAGCATTTT. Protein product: CATSEQGQQPQHF.

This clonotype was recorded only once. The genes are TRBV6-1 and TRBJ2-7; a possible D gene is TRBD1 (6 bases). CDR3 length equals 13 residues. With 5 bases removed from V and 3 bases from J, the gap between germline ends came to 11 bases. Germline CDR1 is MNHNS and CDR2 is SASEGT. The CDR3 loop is CASSTLQGYEQYF. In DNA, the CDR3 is TGTGCCAGCAGTACCCTACAGGGCTACGAGCAGTACTTC.

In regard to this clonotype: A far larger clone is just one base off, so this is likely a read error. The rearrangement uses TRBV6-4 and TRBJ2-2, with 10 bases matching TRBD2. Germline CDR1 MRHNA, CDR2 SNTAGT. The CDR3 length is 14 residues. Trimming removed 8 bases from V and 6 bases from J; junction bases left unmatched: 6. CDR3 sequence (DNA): TGTGCCAGCTCCCCTAGCGGGAGTTCCGGGGAGCTGTTTTTT. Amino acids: CASSPSGSSGELFF.

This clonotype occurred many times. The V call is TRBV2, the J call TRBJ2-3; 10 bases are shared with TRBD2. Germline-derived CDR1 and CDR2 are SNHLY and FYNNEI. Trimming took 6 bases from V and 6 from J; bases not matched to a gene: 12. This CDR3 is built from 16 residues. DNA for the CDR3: TGTGCCAGCAGGTCCAAGCGGGAGGGCCTTCGGGATACGCAGTATTTT. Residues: CASRSKREGLRDTQYF.

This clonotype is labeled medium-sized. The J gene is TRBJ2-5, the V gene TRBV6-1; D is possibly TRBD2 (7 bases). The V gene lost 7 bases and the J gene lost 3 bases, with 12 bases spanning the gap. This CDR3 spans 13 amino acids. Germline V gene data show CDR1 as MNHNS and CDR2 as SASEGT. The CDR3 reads CASNGGGEETQYF. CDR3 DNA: TGTGCCAGCAACGGAGGGGGGGAAGAGACCCAGTACTTC.

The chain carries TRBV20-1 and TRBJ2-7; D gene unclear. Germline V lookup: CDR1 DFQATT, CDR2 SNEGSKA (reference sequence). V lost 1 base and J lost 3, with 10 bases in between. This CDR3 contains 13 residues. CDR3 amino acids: CSARGPSNYEQYF. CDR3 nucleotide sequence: TGCAGTGCTAGAGGGCCCAGTAACTACGAGCAGTACTTC.

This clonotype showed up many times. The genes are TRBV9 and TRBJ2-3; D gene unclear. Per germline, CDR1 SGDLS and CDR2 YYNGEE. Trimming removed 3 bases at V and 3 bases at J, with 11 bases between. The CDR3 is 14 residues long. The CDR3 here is CASSAADSTDTQYF. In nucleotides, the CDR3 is TGTGCCAGCAGCGCAGCCGACTCGACAGATACGCAGTATTTT.

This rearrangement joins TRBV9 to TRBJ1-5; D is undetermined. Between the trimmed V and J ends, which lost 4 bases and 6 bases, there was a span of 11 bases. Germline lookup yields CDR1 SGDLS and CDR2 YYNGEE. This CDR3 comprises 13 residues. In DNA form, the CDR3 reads TGTGCCAGCAGCCAAGTGACCGGTCAGCCCCAGCATTTT. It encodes CASSQVTGQPQHF.

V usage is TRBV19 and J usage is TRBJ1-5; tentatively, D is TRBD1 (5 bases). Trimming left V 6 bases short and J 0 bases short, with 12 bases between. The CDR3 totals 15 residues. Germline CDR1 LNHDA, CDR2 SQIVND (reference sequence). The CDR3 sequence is CASRGQGDSNQPQHF. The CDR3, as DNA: TGTGCCAGTAGAGGGCAGGGCGATAGCAATCAGCCCCAGCATTTT.

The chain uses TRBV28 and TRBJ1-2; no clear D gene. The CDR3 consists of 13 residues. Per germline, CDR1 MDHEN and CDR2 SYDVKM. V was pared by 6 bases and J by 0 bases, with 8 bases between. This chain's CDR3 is CASRIEANYGYTF. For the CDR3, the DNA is TGTGCCAGCAGGATAGAGGCTAACTATGGCTACACCTTC.

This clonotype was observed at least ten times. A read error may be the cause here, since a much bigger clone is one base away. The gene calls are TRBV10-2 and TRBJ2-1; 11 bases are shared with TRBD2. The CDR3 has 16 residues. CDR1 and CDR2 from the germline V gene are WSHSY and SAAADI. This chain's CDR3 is CATIKGTSGRYNERFF. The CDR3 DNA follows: TGCGCCACCATAAAAGGAACTAGCGGGAGATACAATGAGCGGTTCTTC.

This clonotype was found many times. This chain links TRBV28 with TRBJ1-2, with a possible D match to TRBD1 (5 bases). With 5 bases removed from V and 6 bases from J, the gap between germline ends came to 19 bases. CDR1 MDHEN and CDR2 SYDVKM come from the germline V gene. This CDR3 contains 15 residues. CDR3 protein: CASSPLTVGGDGYTF. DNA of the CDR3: TGTGCCAGCAGTCCTCTAACGGTCGGGGGTGATGGCTACACCTTC.

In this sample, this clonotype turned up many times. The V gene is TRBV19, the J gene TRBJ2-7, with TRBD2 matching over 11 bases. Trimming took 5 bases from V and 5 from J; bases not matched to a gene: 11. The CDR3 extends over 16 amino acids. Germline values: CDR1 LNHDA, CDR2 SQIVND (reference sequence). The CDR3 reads CASSSPRSGRGDEQYF. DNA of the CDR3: TGTGCCAGTAGTTCCCCGCGTAGCGGGAGGGGAGACGAGCAGTACTTC.

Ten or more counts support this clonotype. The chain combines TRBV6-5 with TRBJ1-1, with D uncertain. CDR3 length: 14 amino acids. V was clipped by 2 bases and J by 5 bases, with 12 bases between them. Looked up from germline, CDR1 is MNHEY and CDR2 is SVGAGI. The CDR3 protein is CASSYGLVGTEAFF. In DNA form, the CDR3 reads TGTGCCAGCAGTTACGGGTTGGTAGGAACTGAAGCTTTCTTT.

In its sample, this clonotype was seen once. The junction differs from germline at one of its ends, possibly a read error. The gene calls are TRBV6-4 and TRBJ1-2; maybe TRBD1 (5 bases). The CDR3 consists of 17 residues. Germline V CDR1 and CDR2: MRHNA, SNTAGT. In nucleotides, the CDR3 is TGTGCCAGCAGTTACTCGAGTTCTCGGGGGACGGTATATGGCTACACCTTC. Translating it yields CASSYSSSRGTVYGYTF.